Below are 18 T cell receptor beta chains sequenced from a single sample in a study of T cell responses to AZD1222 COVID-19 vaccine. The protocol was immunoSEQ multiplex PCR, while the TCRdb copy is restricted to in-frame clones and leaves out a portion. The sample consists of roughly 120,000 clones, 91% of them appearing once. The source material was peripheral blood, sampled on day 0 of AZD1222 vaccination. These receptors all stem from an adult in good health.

CDR3 sequence (DNA): TGTGCCAGCAGCTTAGATAGCCAGCGACAAGAGACCCAGTACTTC. As protein: CASSLDSQRQETQYF. The chain uses TRBV11-2 and TRBJ2-5; D gene uncertain. This CDR3 has 15 amino acids. The V end was cut by 0 bases, the J end by 2 bases, with 10 bases between. Germline assignment: CDR1 SGHAT and CDR2 FQNNGV.

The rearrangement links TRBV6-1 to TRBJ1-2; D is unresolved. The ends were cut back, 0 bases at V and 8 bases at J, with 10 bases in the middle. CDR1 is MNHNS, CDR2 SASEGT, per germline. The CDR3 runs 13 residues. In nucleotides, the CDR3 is TGTGCCAGCAGTGAAGCAATCGGTGGGGGCTACACCTTC. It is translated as CASSEAIGGGYTF.

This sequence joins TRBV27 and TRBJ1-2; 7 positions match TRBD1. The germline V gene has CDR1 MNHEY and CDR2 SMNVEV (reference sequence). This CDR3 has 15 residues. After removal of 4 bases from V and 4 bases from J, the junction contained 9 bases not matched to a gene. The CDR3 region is CASSSTPRDSYGYTF. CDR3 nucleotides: TGTGCCAGCAGTTCTACCCCCCGGGACAGCTATGGCTACACCTTC.

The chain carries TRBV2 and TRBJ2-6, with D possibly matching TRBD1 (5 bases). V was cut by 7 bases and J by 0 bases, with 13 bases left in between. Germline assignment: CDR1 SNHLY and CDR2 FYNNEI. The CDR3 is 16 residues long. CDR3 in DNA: TGTGCCAGCACCCCAGGGCGAGGCTCTGGGGCCAACGTCCTGACTTTC. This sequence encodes CASTPGRGSGANVLTF.

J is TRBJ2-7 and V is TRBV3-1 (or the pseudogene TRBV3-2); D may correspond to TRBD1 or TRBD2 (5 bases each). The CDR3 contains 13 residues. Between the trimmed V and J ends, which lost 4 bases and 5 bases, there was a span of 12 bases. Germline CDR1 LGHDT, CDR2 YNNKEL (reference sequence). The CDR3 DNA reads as TGTGCCAGCAGCCTGGGGAGAGGGGACGAGCAGTACTTC. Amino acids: CASSLGRGDEQYF.

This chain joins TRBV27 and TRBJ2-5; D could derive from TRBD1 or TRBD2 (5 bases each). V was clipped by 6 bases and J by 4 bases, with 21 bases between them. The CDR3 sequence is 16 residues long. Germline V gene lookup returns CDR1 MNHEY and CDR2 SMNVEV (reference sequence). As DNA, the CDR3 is TGTGCCAGCAGGTCGATCGTGACCGGGACCTCAGAGACCCAGTACTTC. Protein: CASRSIVTGTSETQYF.

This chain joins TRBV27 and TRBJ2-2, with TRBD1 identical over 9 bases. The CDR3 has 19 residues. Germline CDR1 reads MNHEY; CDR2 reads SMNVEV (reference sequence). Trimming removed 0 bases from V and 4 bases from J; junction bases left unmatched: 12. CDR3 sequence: CASSLSTPGQGASTGELFF. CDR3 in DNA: TGTGCCAGCAGTTTATCGACCCCGGGACAGGGTGCCTCCACCGGGGAGCTGTTTTTT.

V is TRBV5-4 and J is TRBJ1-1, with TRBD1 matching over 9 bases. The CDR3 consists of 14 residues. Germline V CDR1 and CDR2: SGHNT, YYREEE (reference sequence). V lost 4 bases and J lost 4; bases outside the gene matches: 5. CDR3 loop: CASSQGQGRTEAFF. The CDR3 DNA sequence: TGTGCCAGCAGCCAAGGACAGGGGCGCACTGAAGCTTTCTTT.

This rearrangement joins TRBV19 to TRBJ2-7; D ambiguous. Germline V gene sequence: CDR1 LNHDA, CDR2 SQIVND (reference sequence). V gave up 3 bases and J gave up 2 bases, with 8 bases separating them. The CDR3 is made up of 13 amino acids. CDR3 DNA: TGTGCCAGTAGTATGATCGGTACCTACGAGCAGTACTTC. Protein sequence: CASSMIGTYEQYF.

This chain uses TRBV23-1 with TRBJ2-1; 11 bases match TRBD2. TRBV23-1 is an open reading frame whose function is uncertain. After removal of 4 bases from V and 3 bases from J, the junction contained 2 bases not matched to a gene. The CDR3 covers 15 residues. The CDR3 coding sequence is TGCGCCAGCAGTCCCGGGACTAGCGGCTACAATGAGCAGTTCTTC. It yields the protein CASSPGTSGYNEQFF.

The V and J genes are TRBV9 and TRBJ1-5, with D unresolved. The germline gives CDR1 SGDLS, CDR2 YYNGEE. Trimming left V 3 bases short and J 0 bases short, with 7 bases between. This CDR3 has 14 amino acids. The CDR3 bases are TGTGCCAGCAGCGCCTCTTATAGCAATCAGCCCCAGCATTTT. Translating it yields CASSASYSNQPQHF.

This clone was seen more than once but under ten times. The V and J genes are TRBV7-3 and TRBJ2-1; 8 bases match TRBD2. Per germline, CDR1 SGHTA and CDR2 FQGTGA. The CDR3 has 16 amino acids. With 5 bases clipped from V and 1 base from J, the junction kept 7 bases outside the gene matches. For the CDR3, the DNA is TGTGCCAGCAGCCCCCCGGGGGGGGCTTCCTACAATGAGCAGTTCTTC. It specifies CASSPPGGASYNEQFF.

DNA of the CDR3: TGTGCCAGCAGCCCACGCGGGACAGGGAACCCTCGTGAGCAGTTCTTC. It specifies CASSPRGTGNPREQFF. The V and J genes are TRBV13 and TRBJ2-1; 9 positions agree with TRBD1. The CDR3 runs 16 residues. Trimming cost V 5 bases and J 9 bases; bases outside gene matches: 14. Germline values: CDR1 PRHDT, CDR2 FYEKMQ (reference sequence).

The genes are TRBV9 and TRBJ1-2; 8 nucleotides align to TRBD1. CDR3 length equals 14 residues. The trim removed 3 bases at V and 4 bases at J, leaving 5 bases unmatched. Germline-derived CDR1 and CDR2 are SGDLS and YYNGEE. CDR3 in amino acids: CASSEGTGLYGYTF. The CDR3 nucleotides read TGTGCCAGCAGCGAGGGGACAGGTCTCTATGGCTACACCTTC.

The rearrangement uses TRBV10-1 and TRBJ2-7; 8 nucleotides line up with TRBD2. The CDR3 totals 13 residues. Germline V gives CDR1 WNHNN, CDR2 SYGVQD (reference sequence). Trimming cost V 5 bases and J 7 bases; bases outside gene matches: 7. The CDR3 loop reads CASSQAVAGEQYF. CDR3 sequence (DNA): TGCGCCAGCAGTCAAGCGGTAGCGGGGGAGCAGTACTTC.

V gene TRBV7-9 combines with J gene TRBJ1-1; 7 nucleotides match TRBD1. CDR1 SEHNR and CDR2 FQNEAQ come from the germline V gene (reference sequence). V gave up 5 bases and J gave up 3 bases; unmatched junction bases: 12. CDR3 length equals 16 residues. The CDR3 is CASSPRNRGPYTEAFF. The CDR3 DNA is TGTGCCAGCAGCCCAAGGAACAGGGGCCCTTACACTGAAGCTTTCTTT.

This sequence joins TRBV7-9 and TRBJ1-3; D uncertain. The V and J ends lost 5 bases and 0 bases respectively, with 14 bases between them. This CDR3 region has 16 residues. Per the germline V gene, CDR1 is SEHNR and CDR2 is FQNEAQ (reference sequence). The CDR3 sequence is CASSAVLTPSGNTIYF. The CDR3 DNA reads TGTGCCAGCAGCGCCGTCCTAACCCCCTCTGGAAACACCATATATTTT. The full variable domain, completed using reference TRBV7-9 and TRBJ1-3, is DTGVSQNPRHKITKRGQNVTFRCDPISEHNRLYWYRQTLGQGPEFLTYFQNEAQLEKSRLLSDRFSAERPKGSFSTLEIQRTEQGDSAMYLCASSAVLTPSGNTIYFGEGSWLTVV.

The CDR3 protein is CASSSTGENSPLHF. The DNA of the CDR3 is TGTGCCAGCAGCTCGACGGGGGAGAATTCACCCCTCCACTTT. The chain couples TRBV5-4 to TRBJ1-6, with D tentatively TRBD1 (5 bases). Trimming cost V 3 bases and J 7 bases, with 11 bases left between them. CDR1 is SGHNT and CDR2 is YYREEE in the germline V gene (reference sequence). The CDR3 covers 14 residues.